Presented here are 2 T cell receptor beta chains from one specimen sequenced in a study of blood T cell repertoires in COVID-19. The protocol was immunoSEQ multiplex PCR, while the TCRdb copy is restricted to in-frame clones and leaves out a portion. The sample yields over 110,000 clones, 70% to 90% seen once. Material for sequencing was peripheral blood. These receptors all stem from a human donor in a cohort sampled during active COVID-19.

This clone has just a few counts. This sequence joins TRBV27 and TRBJ1-2; D not resolved. Germline V CDR1 and CDR2: MNHEY, SMNVEV (reference sequence). This CDR3 has 15 residues. V was clipped by 5 bases and J by 2 bases, with 15 bases between them. CDR3 sequence: CASSLTPKPNYGYTF. CDR3 in DNA: TGTGCCAGCAGTCTAACCCCAAAGCCCAACTATGGCTACACCTTC.

V usage is TRBV5-1 and J usage is TRBJ1-4; D gene unclear. V gave up 0 bases and J gave up 0 bases, with 6 bases separating them. The germline CDR1 and CDR2 sequences are SGHRS and YFSETQ. The CDR3 consists of 15 residues. The CDR3 sequence: CASSLAGTTNEKLFF. The DNA of the CDR3 is TGCGCCAGCAGCTTGGCGGGGACAACTAATGAAAAACTGTTTTTT.